Below, 8 T cell receptor beta chains from the same sample are listed, as sequenced in a study of control samples from healthy donors and cancer patients. Here immunoSEQ multiplex PCR was the method, and the copy in TCRdb shows in-frame clones only, minus some. The sample lists around 250,000 clones, 82% occurring once. The sample consisted of PBMCs. Source of these receptors: a woman aged 55-69 years with lung cancer.

Here the CDR3 reads CASSSGGPEAFF. In nucleotides, the CDR3 is TGTGCCAGTAGTAGTGGCGGTCCTGAAGCTTTCTTT. This chain connects TRBV19 to TRBJ1-1; unclear D gene. The CDR3 is 12 residues long. Germline V gene sequence: CDR1 LNHDA, CDR2 SQIVND (reference sequence). V lost 4 bases and J lost 6, with 9 bases in between. Variable domain in full (rest from reference TRBV19 and TRBJ1-1): DGGITQSPKYLFRKEGQNVTLSCEQNLNHDAMYWYRQDPGQGLRLIYYSQIVNDFQKGDIAEGYSVSREKKESFPLTVTSAQKNPTAFYLCASSSGGPEAFFGQGTRLTVV.

The table lists this clone with a count of one. The chain joins TRBV5-6 to TRBJ1-2, with D tentatively TRBD1 (6 bases). The CDR3 covers 13 residues. Germline values: CDR1 SGHDT, CDR2 YYEEEE. The V and J ends lost 4 bases and 5 bases respectively, with 12 bases between them. CDR3 nucleotides: TGTGCCAGCAGCCCAGGGGAAGGGTATGGCTACACCTTC. The encoded protein is CASSPGEGYGYTF.

J is TRBJ2-1 and V is TRBV7-9; possible D gene TRBD2, 5 bases. The CDR3 sequence is 14 residues long. Trimming pared 0 bases from V and 7 bases from J, leaving 10 bases between. Per germline, CDR1 SEHNR and CDR2 FQNEAQ (reference sequence). The CDR3, as DNA: TGTGCCAGCAGCTTAGCTACGGGGTTGAATGAGCAGTTCTTC. As protein: CASSLATGLNEQFF.

The V gene is TRBV5-5, the J gene TRBJ2-3; TRBD2 aligns across 9 bases. Germline CDR1 is SGHKS and CDR2 is YYEKEE (reference sequence). V trimming: 2 bases; J trimming: 0 bases; junction bases outside the gene matches: 4. The CDR3 contains 16 residues. CDR3 DNA sequence: TGTGCCAGCAGCTTTTCTAGCGGGGATAGCACAGATACGCAGTATTTT. Its protein is CASSFSSGDSTDTQYF.

The V call is TRBV28, the J call TRBJ2-3, with 11 bases matching TRBD2. CDR1 is MDHEN, CDR2 SYDVKM, per germline. Losses at the gene ends were 2 bases for V and 4 bases for J; bases not matched to a gene: 5. This CDR3 contains 16 residues. CDR3 region: CASSLPSGRTPDTQYF. In nucleotides, the CDR3 is TGTGCCAGCAGTTTACCTAGCGGGAGGACCCCAGATACGCAGTATTTT.

The chain is built from TRBV5-1 and TRBJ2-2, with D perhaps matching TRBD1 (5 bases). The CDR3 totals 15 residues. V was clipped by 6 bases and J by 6 bases, with 18 bases between them. Germline CDR1 is SGHRS and CDR2 is YFSETQ. The CDR3 region is CASNFSPQGSGELFF. In nucleotides, the CDR3 is TGCGCCAGCAACTTTAGTCCGCAGGGTTCCGGGGAGCTGTTTTTT.

The chain is built from TRBV7-2 and TRBJ2-4, with no clear D. The CDR3 length is 12 residues. Trimming shortened V by 4 bases and J by 8 bases, and 9 bases separated the two germline ends. Germline V gene sequence: CDR1 SGHTA, CDR2 FQGNSA. In nucleotides, the CDR3 is TGTGCCAGCAGCTCCGGTGAATACATTCAGTACTTC. Protein: CASSSGEYIQYF.

The chain has TRBV19 and TRBJ2-7; D call uncertain. The V end lost 2 bases, the J end lost 3 bases, and 8 bases lay between the germline ends. The CDR3 covers 13 residues. Germline CDR1 and CDR2: LNHDA and SQIVND (reference sequence). CDR3 sequence (DNA): TGTGCCAGTAGTATAATACGGAGCTACGAGCAGTACTTC. Amino acids: CASSIIRSYEQYF.